The 8 T cell receptor beta chains below were found in one sample sequenced in a study of CD8 T cells in ankylosing spondylitis. TCRdb analysed the 5' RACE reads with MiXCR anew, one entry per CDR3 protein. Of roughly 120,000 distinct CDR3 sequences listed, about 7% were seen once; the top ten hold over 9%. The sequenced material came from blood, either unsorted or a sorted T cell fraction (not recorded which). These receptors all come from a male donor with ankylosing spondylitis or in good health (not recorded which).

In its sample, this clonotype was seen many times. This chain connects TRBV29-1 to TRBJ1-4, with D perhaps TRBD1 (5 bases). CDR3 size: 13 residues. Looked up from germline, CDR1 is SQVTM and CDR2 is ANQGSEA. Deletions cut 4 bases from V and 2 bases from J, with 8 bases between. The CDR3 bases are TGCAGCGTTGGGGGACGGACTAATGAAAAACTGTTTTTT. The encoded protein is CSVGGRTNEKLFF.

This clonotype was observed at least ten times. CDR3 sequence (DNA): TGTGCCAGCAGTCCTTCATCCGGGGGGCATGAGACCCAGTACTTC. Its translation: CASSPSSGGHETQYF. The rearrangement links TRBV12-3 or TRBV12-4 to TRBJ2-5; TRBD2 is a possible D gene (7 bases). Between the trimmed V and J ends, which lost 5 bases and 5 bases, there was a span of 18 bases. There are 15 residues in the CDR3.

This clonotype has ten or more counts. This sequence joins TRBV7-3 and TRBJ2-7; the D is unclear. The ends were cut back, 0 bases at V and 0 bases at J, with 9 bases in the middle. Germline V gene sequence: CDR1 SGHTA, CDR2 FQGTGA. The CDR3 spans 15 residues. The CDR3 loop is CASSLTYGPSYEQYF. In DNA, the CDR3 is TGTGCCAGCAGCTTAACGTACGGACCCTCCTACGAGCAGTACTTC.

This clonotype was seen at least ten times. The rearrangement uses TRBV20-1 and TRBJ2-1; 11 nucleotides agree with TRBD2. The CDR3 totals 16 residues. With 5 bases clipped from V and 0 bases from J, the junction kept 6 bases outside the gene matches. CDR1 is DFQATT, CDR2 SNEGSKA, per germline (reference sequence). In DNA form, the CDR3 reads TGCAGTGCTCGACGAACTAGCGGGGGCTCCTACAATGAGCAGTTCTTC. Residues: CSARRTSGGSYNEQFF.

This clonotype was seen many times. The chain joins TRBV7-2 to TRBJ2-3; D possibly uses TRBD1 or TRBD2 (6 bases each). The CDR3 sequence is 14 residues long. The V gene lost 4 bases and the J gene lost 7 bases, with 15 bases spanning the gap. Germline lookup yields CDR1 SGHTA and CDR2 FQGNSA. CDR3: CASSSSGALHTQYF. The CDR3, as DNA: TGTGCCAGCAGCTCCTCGGGGGCGCTCCATACGCAGTATTTT. The full variable domain, with the rest looked up from reference TRBV7-2 and TRBJ2-3, is GAGVSQSPSNKVTEKGKDVELRCDPISGHTALYWYRQSLGQGLEFLIYFQGNSAPDKSGLPSDRFSAERTGGSVSTLTIQRTQQEDSAVYLCASSSSGALHTQYFGPGTRLTVL.

This clonotype was recorded at least ten times. The chain recombines TRBV19 with TRBJ1-6; TRBD1 agrees at 10 bases. The CDR3 is 13 residues long. Trimming at V came to 7 bases and at J to 9 bases, leaving 3 bases not matched to a gene. Germline V CDR1 and CDR2: LNHDA, SQIVND (reference sequence). DNA for the CDR3: TGTGCCAGTATGGGACAGGGGACTTCACCCCTCCACTTT. Amino acids: CASMGQGTSPLHF.

The table lists this clonotype with a few counts. The chain joins TRBV7-9 to TRBJ1-5; D is possibly TRBD1 (5 bases). CDR3 length equals 16 residues. The germline V gene has CDR1 SEHNR and CDR2 FQNEAQ (reference sequence). Trimming took 5 bases from V and 2 from J, leaving 16 bases between them. The CDR3 DNA is TGTGCCAGCAGCGCTACATTTATGGGGGGCAATCAGCCCCAGCATTTT. This codes for CASSATFMGGNQPQHF.

This clonotype appeared many times. The J gene is TRBJ2-1, the V gene TRBV7-6, with 13 positions matching TRBD2. After removal of 1 base from V and 2 bases from J, the junction contained 5 bases not matched to a gene. Germline V gene sequence: CDR1 SGHVS, CDR2 FNYEAQ. CDR3 length equals 18 residues. In DNA, the CDR3 is TGTGCCAGCAGCTTAGGACTAGCGGGAGGCCTAGCCTACAATGAGCAGTTCTTC. Amino acid sequence: CASSLGLAGGLAYNEQFF. Using reference TRBV7-6 and TRBJ2-1 for the parts outside the CDR3, the full variable domain is GAGVSQSPRYKVTKRGQDVALRCDPISGHVSLYWYRQALGQGPEFLTYFNYEAQQDKSGLPNDRFSAERPEGSISTLTIQRTEQRDSAMYRCASSLGLAGGLAYNEQFFGPGTRLTVL.